The 21 T cell receptor beta chains in this list originate from one sample, sequenced in a study of blood T cell repertoires in COVID-19. Sequencing used immunoSEQ multiplex PCR; TCRdb keeps in-frame clones, though not all of them. The sample holds 110,000 or so clones; approximately 81% are singletons and the top ten take under 4%. The sequenced sample was peripheral blood. These TCRs come from a man aged 35-49 years with acute or convalescent COVID-19.

The gene calls are TRBV4-2 and TRBJ1-4; D may be TRBD1 (5 bases). CDR1 LGHNA and CDR2 YNFKEQ come from the germline V gene. CDR3 length: 14 amino acids. V dropped 4 bases and J dropped 3 bases, with 9 bases sitting between them. CDR3 sequence: CASSRDLANEKLFF. In nucleotides, the CDR3 is TGTGCCAGCAGCCGGGACTTGGCTAATGAAAAACTGTTTTTT.

The J gene is TRBJ2-5, the V gene TRBV10-3; the D gene is possibly TRBD1 (6 bases). Germline CDR1 ENHRY, CDR2 SYGVKD. The CDR3 has 16 residues. With 0 bases removed from V and 3 bases from J, the gap between germline ends came to 14 bases. The CDR3 sequence is CAISESAGDHKETQYF. The CDR3 nucleotides are TGTGCCATCAGTGAGTCGGCAGGGGACCATAAAGAGACCCAGTACTTC.

This clone was found once. The chain combines TRBV13 with TRBJ1-1, with 8 nucleotides matching TRBD1. V lost 6 bases to trimming and J lost 4 bases; unmatched junction nucleotides: 1. The CDR3 extends over 12 amino acids. Germline assignment: CDR1 PRHDT and CDR2 FYEKMQ (reference sequence). CDR3 nucleotide sequence: TGTGCCAGCAGACAGGGGGGCACTGAAGCTTTCTTT. Its translation is CASRQGGTEAFF.

The rearrangement uses TRBV29-1 and TRBJ1-2; a weak D match, TRBD1 (6 bases). V was clipped by 6 bases and J by 1 base, with 9 bases between them. This CDR3 is built from 12 residues. From germline, CDR1 is SQVTM and CDR2 ANQGSEA. The CDR3 nucleotides are TGCAGCGTGGACAGAGATAACTATGGCTACACCTTC. As protein: CSVDRDNYGYTF.

The rearrangement joins TRBV5-5 to TRBJ1-6; 8 bases agree with TRBD1. The CDR3 runs to 15 residues. Germline V lookup: CDR1 SGHKS, CDR2 YYEKEE (reference sequence). Trimming cost V 4 bases and J 9 bases; bases outside gene matches: 9. CDR3 in DNA: TGTGCCAGCAGCCGACAGGGGATCGTCGGTTCACCCCTCCACTTT. Amino acids: CASSRQGIVGSPLHF.

The chain combines TRBV7-3 with TRBJ2-1; 8 bases line up with TRBD1. The CDR3 spans 14 residues. Germline CDR1 and CDR2: SGHTA and FQGTGA. Trimming cost V 5 bases and J 4 bases; bases outside gene matches: 4. This CDR3 is CASSKGDRYNEQFF. The CDR3 DNA is TGTGCCAGCAGCAAGGGGGACAGGTACAATGAGCAGTTCTTC.

The chain employs TRBV6-5 and TRBJ2-3; TRBD2 matches 7 bases. The CDR3 is 14 residues long. Germline-derived CDR1 and CDR2 are MNHEY and SVGAGI. The ends lost 8 bases at V and 1 base at J; junction bases unmatched: 6. The CDR3 coding sequence is TGTGCCAGCCGCAAGGCGGGGGGCACAGATACGCAGTATTTT. It codes for CASRKAGGTDTQYF.

J is TRBJ1-2 and V is TRBV6-6, with TRBD1 matching over 7 bases. Germline V gene data show CDR1 as MNHNY and CDR2 as SVGAGI (reference sequence). The length of the CDR3 is 15 residues. With V trimmed by 3 bases and J by 4 bases, 8 bases remained unmatched. The CDR3 reads CASSYRNRGGYGYTF. DNA for the CDR3: TGTGCCAGCAGTTATCGTAACAGGGGCGGCTATGGCTACACCTTC.

The rearrangement uses TRBV29-1 and TRBJ1-2; D ambiguous. Germline values: CDR1 SQVTM, CDR2 ANQGSEA. The CDR3 length is 13 residues. V was clipped by 4 bases and J by 0 bases, with 9 bases between them. In DNA form, the CDR3 reads TGCAGCGTTGTTCCCGTAACTAACTATGGCTACACCTTC. Amino acid sequence: CSVVPVTNYGYTF. Combining the CDR3 with reference TRBV29-1 and TRBJ1-2 gives the whole variable domain SAVISQKPSRDICQRGTSLTIQCQVDSQVTMMFWYRQQPGQSLTLIATANQGSEATYESGFVIDKFPISRPNLTFSTLTVSNMSPEDSSIYLCSVVPVTNYGYTFGSGTRLTVV.

V is TRBV6-6 and J is TRBJ1-2, with 10 nucleotides matching TRBD1. From germline, CDR1 is MNHNY and CDR2 SVGAGI (reference sequence). V dropped 10 bases and J dropped 8; count of bases not matched to a gene: 16. This CDR3 contains 15 residues. The CDR3 region is CATLIRDRGYGGYTF. The DNA for the CDR3 is TGTGCCACGCTGATCCGGGACAGGGGATACGGCGGCTACACCTTC.

This clone was recorded a few times. This chain uses TRBV10-3 with TRBJ2-4; TRBD2 agrees at 12 bases. This CDR3 has 18 residues. The germline gives CDR1 ENHRY, CDR2 SYGVKD. V shed 3 bases, J shed 0 bases, and the junction held 6 bases outside the gene matches. The CDR3 nucleotides are TGTGCCATCAGTGACCCGACTAGCGGGGGTCTAGCCAAAAACATTCAGTACTTC. Translating gives CAISDPTSGGLAKNIQYF.

This chain connects TRBV5-6 to TRBJ1-5; maybe TRBD1 (5 bases). This CDR3 is built from 12 residues. Trimming cost V 2 bases and J 6 bases, with 6 bases left between them. Germline CDR1 reads SGHDT; CDR2 reads YYEEEE. CDR3 residues: CASSFRGQPQHF. CDR3 coding DNA: TGTGCCAGCAGCTTTAGGGGTCAGCCCCAGCATTTT.

The rearrangement uses TRBV6-2 or TRBV6-3 and TRBJ2-1, with D possibly matching TRBD2 (6 bases). The CDR3 is made up of 17 amino acids. The V end was cut by 5 bases, the J end by 0 bases, with 17 bases between. CDR1 is MNHEY, CDR2 SVGEGT, per germline. CDR3 protein: CASSTTTSSSSYNEQFF. The CDR3 region has the DNA TGTGCCAGCAGTACCACTACTAGCTCGAGCTCCTACAATGAGCAGTTCTTC.

This chain links TRBV4-3 with TRBJ1-6; the match to TRBD1 covers 8 bases. The CDR3 runs 17 residues. J was trimmed by 7 bases and V by 1 base; bases with no gene match: 9. From germline, CDR1 is LGHNA and CDR2 YSLEER. Here the CDR3 reads CASSQGRRDRPNSPLHF. In DNA form, the CDR3 reads TGCGCCAGCAGCCAAGGGCGCCGGGACAGGCCAAATTCACCCCTCCACTTT.

The chain is built from TRBV6-5 and TRBJ2-7; 7 bases are shared with TRBD2. CDR1 and CDR2 (germline): MNHEY, SVGAGI. The junction had 5 bases not matched to a gene; V was cut back by 0 bases and J by 3 bases. The CDR3 contains 15 residues. The CDR3 region has the DNA TGTGCCAGCAGTTACTCGGCAGGGAGGGTCTACGAGCAGTACTTC. Translation gives CASSYSAGRVYEQYF.

The chain couples TRBV10-3 to TRBJ2-3; 9 bases line up with TRBD1. The J segment lost 0 bases and the V segment lost 5 bases, leaving 6 bases of the junction unmatched. Germline V gives CDR1 ENHRY, CDR2 SYGVKD. The CDR3 is 16 amino acids. In nucleotides, the CDR3 is TGTGCCATCAGTCCCGGGACAGGGTCCAGCACAGATACGCAGTATTTT. Translated, it gives CAISPGTGSSTDTQYF.

The J gene is TRBJ2-7, the V gene TRBV5-4; perhaps TRBD2 as D (5 bases). This CDR3 is built from 15 residues. Between the trimmed V and J ends, which lost 0 bases and 2 bases, there was a span of 12 bases. Germline V gene lookup returns CDR1 SGHNT and CDR2 YYREEE (reference sequence). For the CDR3, the DNA is TGTGCCAGCAGCTTGGATCCATTGGAGGCCTACGAGCAGTACTTC. It is translated as CASSLDPLEAYEQYF.

This sequence joins TRBV2 and TRBJ1-4; TRBD1 aligns across 7 bases. Looked up from germline, CDR1 is SNHLY and CDR2 is FYNNEI. Trimming took 10 bases from V and 5 from J; bases not matched to a gene: 7. The length of the CDR3 is 13 residues. The CDR3 is CATLRDRNEKLFF. DNA for the CDR3: TGTGCCACCCTCCGGGACAGAAATGAAAAACTGTTTTTT.

The V gene is TRBV2, the J gene TRBJ1-6, with 8 bases that match TRBD1. The CDR3 has 17 residues. V lost 2 bases and J lost 6; bases outside the gene matches: 9. Per the germline V gene, CDR1 is SNHLY and CDR2 is FYNNEI. The CDR3 DNA follows: TGTGCCAGCAGTGAATGGACTACAGGGGGAGTTAATTCACCCCTCCACTTT. Translated: CASSEWTTGGVNSPLHF. Full variable domain (rest looked up from reference TRBV2 and TRBJ1-6): EPEVTQTPSHQVTQMGQEVILRCVPISNHLYFYWYRQILGQKVEFLVSFYNNEISEKSEIFDDQFSVERPDGSNFTLKIRSTKLEDSAMYFCASSEWTTGGVNSPLHFGNGTRLTVT.

The chain recombines TRBV27 with TRBJ1-2, with D perhaps matching TRBD1 (6 bases). CDR1 is MNHEY and CDR2 is SMNVEV in the germline V gene (reference sequence). V was cut by 4 bases and J by 6 bases, with 18 bases left in between. There are 15 residues in the CDR3. The CDR3 here is CASSSRDTGRNGYTF. The CDR3 nucleotides read TGTGCCAGCAGTTCCCGGGACACGGGGCGTAATGGCTACACCTTC.

This sequence joins TRBV7-9 and TRBJ2-6; unclear D gene. This CDR3 is built from 17 residues. CDR1 SEHNR and CDR2 FQNEAQ come from the germline V gene (reference sequence). Trimming shortened V by 0 bases and J by 0 bases, and 9 bases separated the two germline ends. In nucleotides, the CDR3 is TGTGCCAGCAGCTTAGCGCTGGGCAGCTCTGGGGCCAACGTCCTGACTTTC. This codes for CASSLALGSSGANVLTF.